Following are 19 T cell receptor beta chains from one sample sequenced in a study of blood T cells in healthy people across ages. Next came a second PCR, run for roughly 7 to 12 cycles, which used a sample-barcoded 5' primer along with a J-beta primer mix. TCRdb reprocessed the 5' RACE reads via MiXCR and lists one record per CDR3 protein. This repertoire shows about 730,000 distinct CDR3 sequences, around 46% found once; its top ten account for roughly 20%. Sequencing was performed on blood. The origin of the receptors is a woman aged 60-70 years in good health.

This clonotype was detected a few times. This chain joins TRBV14 and TRBJ2-1, with D unclear. The length of the CDR3 is 17 residues. Trimming left V 4 bases short and J 0 bases short, with 16 bases between. Germline CDR1 is SGHDN and CDR2 is FVKESK. CDR3 nucleotides: TGTGCCAGCAGCCCAAGTCACGGTCCCTCCTCCTACAATGAGCAGTTCTTC. Its translation is CASSPSHGPSSYNEQFF.

CDR3 protein: CASSCGTGGINEQFF. The CDR3 DNA is TGCGCCAGCAGCTGTGGGACAGGGGGTATCAATGAGCAGTTCTTC. This chain links TRBV5-1 with TRBJ2-1, with 11 positions matching TRBD1. The germline V gene encodes CDR1 SGHRS and CDR2 YFSETQ. V lost 3 bases and J lost 6; bases outside the gene matches: 5. This CDR3 is 15 amino acids long.

This chain joins TRBV28 and TRBJ2-7; D perhaps matches TRBD1 (7 bases). V lost 6 bases to trimming and J lost 0 bases, with 12 bases between them. The CDR3 totals 14 residues. Germline V lookup: CDR1 MDHEN, CDR2 SYDVKM. For the CDR3, the DNA is TGTGCCAGCAGGAGGGGGCGGGGCTCCTACGAGCAGTACTTC. Encoded protein: CASRRGRGSYEQYF.

The CDR3 spells CASSQTSFAGVLSTDTQYF. The CDR3 nucleotides read TGCGCCAGCAGCCAGACTAGTTTCGCAGGGGTTCTTTCCACAGATACGCAGTATTTT. V and J are TRBV4-3 and TRBJ2-3; D tentatively fits TRBD1 or TRBD2 (6 bases each). The V and J ends lost 3 bases and 2 bases respectively, with 24 bases between them. Looked up from germline, CDR1 is LGHNA and CDR2 is YSLEER. The CDR3 contains 19 residues.

The chain recombines TRBV29-1 with TRBJ2-3; D is undetermined. The CDR3 consists of 13 residues. The germline V and J ends were trimmed by 0 bases and 5 bases, with 9 bases remaining between them. The germline CDR1 and CDR2 sequences are SQVTM and ANQGSEA. This chain's CDR3 is CSVEDSRVDTQYF. Here the CDR3 DNA reads TGCAGCGTTGAAGATTCCAGAGTAGATACGCAGTATTTT.

The chain combines TRBV11-2 with TRBJ1-6; 8 nucleotides align to TRBD1. The CDR3 loop spans 15 amino acids. Trimming took 3 bases from V and 6 from J; bases not matched to a gene: 4. The germline gives CDR1 SGHAT, CDR2 FQNNGV. CDR3 residues: CASSFSDRGNSPLHF. The CDR3 DNA is TGTGCCAGCAGCTTCTCCGACAGGGGTAATTCACCCCTCCACTTT.

In its sample, this clonotype was seen a few times. This chain joins TRBV4-2 and TRBJ2-1; D gene unclear. CDR1 LGHNA and CDR2 YNFKEQ come from the germline V gene. V lost 0 bases and J lost 4, with 13 bases in between. The CDR3 has 16 residues. CDR3 protein: CASSQEISVGYNEQFF. Here the CDR3 DNA reads TGTGCCAGCAGCCAAGAAATATCCGTGGGGTACAATGAGCAGTTCTTC.

This clonotype was recorded a few times. CDR3 bases: TGCAGTGCTAGACAGCGGGGACTCACAGATACGCAGTATTTT. Its protein is CSARQRGLTDTQYF. The chain joins TRBV20-1 to TRBJ2-3; TRBD2 matches 7 bases. Looked up from germline, CDR1 is DFQATT and CDR2 is SNEGSKA (reference sequence). The V gene end was trimmed by 2 bases and the J gene end by 2 bases; junction bases not matched to a gene: 4. The CDR3 totals 14 residues.

The V and J genes are TRBV25-1 and TRBJ2-1, with 8 bases matching TRBD1. With V trimmed by 3 bases and J by 3 bases, 4 bases remained unmatched. Germline CDR1 and CDR2: MGHDK and SYGVNS. There are 15 residues in the CDR3. The CDR3 reads CASSELGQDYNEQFF. For the CDR3, the DNA is TGTGCCAGCAGTGAGTTGGGACAGGACTACAATGAGCAGTTCTTC.

This clonotype was recorded at least ten times. The chain links TRBV11-2 to TRBJ2-1, with TRBD1 as a possible D gene (5 bases). The CDR3 is 13 amino acids. The germline V gene has CDR1 SGHAT and CDR2 FQNNGV. V was shortened by 3 bases and J by 9 bases, with 12 bases between the two germline ends. CDR3 sequence reads: CASSFQGSGEQFF. CDR3 bases: TGTGCCAGCAGCTTTCAGGGCAGTGGTGAGCAGTTCTTC.

V is TRBV4-2 and J is TRBJ2-5, with TRBD2 as a possible D gene (6 bases). The CDR3 has 18 residues. Trimming removed 4 bases from V and 2 bases from J, with 23 bases in between. Per the germline V gene, CDR1 is LGHNA and CDR2 is YNFKEQ. The CDR3 protein is CASSLGPMGDAGQETQYF. As DNA, the CDR3 is TGTGCCAGCAGCCTTGGGCCTATGGGGGACGCGGGACAAGAGACCCAGTACTTC.

As concerns this clonotype: At one end the junction does not follow the germline gene, possibly because of a read error. V and J are TRBV7-3 and TRBJ2-1; 7 nucleotides agree with TRBD1. Germline lookup yields CDR1 SGHTA and CDR2 FQGTGA. The CDR3 has 16 amino acids. Here the CDR3 reads CASSVTAGTAYNEQFF. DNA of the CDR3: TGTGCCAGCAGCGTAACAGCCGGGACAGCCTACAATGAGCAGTTCTTC.

Comments on this clonotype: At one end, the junction sequence differs from germline, possibly due to a read error. This rearrangement joins TRBV12-3 or TRBV12-4 to TRBJ2-3; maybe TRBD2 (7 bases). The CDR3 extends over 13 amino acids. In DNA, the CDR3 is TGTGCCAGCAGTTGCGGGGGCAGAGATATGCAGTATTTT. Translating gives CASSCGGRDMQYF.

The chain has TRBV20-1 and TRBJ2-5, with D perhaps TRBD2 (6 bases). Trimming pared 0 bases from V and 0 bases from J, leaving 14 bases between. Germline CDR1 reads DFQATT; CDR2 reads SNEGSKA (reference sequence). There are 16 residues in the CDR3. For the CDR3, the DNA is TGCAGTGCTAGAGACGGTAGCGGAACGTACCAAGAGACCCAGTACTTC. The encoded protein is CSARDGSGTYQETQYF.

This clonotype was seen only a few times. This CDR3 reads CASSGAPYEQYF. CDR3 DNA: TGTGCCAGCAGTGGGGCACCCTACGAGCAGTACTTC. The V call is TRBV6-1, the J call TRBJ2-7; no clear D. CDR3 length: 12 amino acids. Trimming took 4 bases from V and 2 from J, leaving 6 bases between them. CDR1 MNHNS and CDR2 SASEGT come from the germline V gene.

This clonotype appeared a few times. The chain links TRBV3-1 to TRBJ2-7, with 7 nucleotides matching TRBD2. This CDR3 is built from 15 residues. The germline V gene encodes CDR1 LGHDT and CDR2 YNNKEL (reference sequence). V lost 1 base and J lost 3; bases outside the gene matches: 6. CDR3 loop: CASSQGAGDYYEQYF. The CDR3 nucleotides are TGTGCCAGCAGCCAAGGGGCGGGGGACTACTACGAGCAGTACTTC.

The gene calls are TRBV9 and TRBJ2-3; 8 nucleotides align to TRBD2. The V gene end was trimmed by 6 bases and the J gene end by 3 bases; junction bases not matched to a gene: 9. The CDR3 covers 15 residues. Germline CDR1 SGDLS, CDR2 YYNGEE. The CDR3 reads CASMRAGEETDTQYF. The CDR3 bases are TGTGCCAGCATGCGAGCGGGAGAGGAGACAGATACGCAGTATTTT.

The J gene is TRBJ2-3, the V gene TRBV14; weak D call: TRBD2 (6 bases). Looked up from germline, CDR1 is SGHDN and CDR2 is FVKESK. The CDR3 consists of 14 residues. Trimming took off 4 bases at V and 3 bases at J, with 11 bases between the two ends. CDR3 in amino acids: CASSRLVETDTQYF. The CDR3 DNA reads as TGTGCCAGCAGCCGACTAGTAGAAACAGATACGCAGTATTTT.

This clonotype came up a few times. The DNA of the CDR3 is TGTGCCAGCAGCTTAAAAGGGCTGGGGGACGAGCAGTACTTC. Its protein product is CASSLKGLGDEQYF. This chain joins TRBV7-3 and TRBJ2-7; either TRBD1 or TRBD2 may supply D (5 bases each). This CDR3 is built from 14 residues. The germline V gene has CDR1 SGHTA and CDR2 FQGTGA. V lost 1 base, J lost 5 bases, and 12 bases lay in between.